This section outlines one T cell receptor beta chain sequence together with its context. Germline-derived CDR1 and CDR2 are MNHEY and SVGAGI. The CDR3 has 14 amino acids. Between the trimmed V and J ends, which lost 1 base and 8 bases, there was a span of 12 bases. This sample was included in a study of blood T cell repertoires in COVID-19. Study-wide context: T cells, B-cell-depleted T cells, or PBMCs provided the cDNA or gDNA that served as material.

Source study methods: Counts of nucleated cells, estimated from reference gene primer amplification, were obtained. The repertoire was sequenced with immunoSEQ multiplex PCR; TCRdb's copy has only in-frame clones and lacks some. The DNA gave D and trimming, while V, J and clone size come from that table. The sample holds tens of thousands of clones, roughly 87% seen once. The chain uses TRBV6-5 and TRBJ2-1, with D unresolved. This TCR was recovered from a man between 60 and 75 years old with active COVID-19. The source material was peripheral blood. The CDR3 loop is CASSYYPGFDEQFF. In DNA, the CDR3 is TGTGCCAGCAGTTACTATCCGGGTTTTGATGAGCAGTTCTTC.